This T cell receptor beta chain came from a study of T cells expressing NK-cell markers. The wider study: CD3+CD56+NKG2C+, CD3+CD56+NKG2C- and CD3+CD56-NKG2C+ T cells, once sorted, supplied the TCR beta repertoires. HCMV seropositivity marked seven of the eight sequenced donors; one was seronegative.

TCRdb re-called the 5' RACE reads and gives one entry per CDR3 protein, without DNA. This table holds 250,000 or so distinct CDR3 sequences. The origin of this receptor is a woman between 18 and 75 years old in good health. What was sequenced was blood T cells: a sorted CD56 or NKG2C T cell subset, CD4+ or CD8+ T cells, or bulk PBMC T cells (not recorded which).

CDR3 sequence reads: CSARPSDLGGYEQFF. V gene TRBV20-1 combines with J gene TRBJ2-1; TCRdb's assignment of TRBD2 cannot be checked, as there is no DNA. In germline, CDR1 is DFQATT, CDR2 SNEGSKA (reference sequence). There are 15 residues in the CDR3.